A selection of T cell receptor beta chains follows, all from one sample in a study of cytomegalovirus exposure and HLA in healthy donors. TCRdb's table, derived via immunoSEQ multiplex PCR, lists solely in-frame clones and lacks some. Of some 310,000 clones listed, 88% are singletons. Sequencing used PBMCs. The receptors come from a man under 40 in good health and CMV-seronegative. Both conserved end residues are part of each CDR3.

J gene: TRBJ2-7
CDR3 length: 13
V gene: TRBV6-1
CDR3 protein: CASSTGTSYEQYF

J gene: TRBJ2-2
CDR3 length: 15
V gene: TRBV27
CDR3 protein: CASFTYRLNTGELFF

J gene: TRBJ2-7
CDR3 length: 16
V gene: TRBV4-2
CDR3 protein: CASSFVRQGPLYEQYF

J gene: TRBJ2-5
CDR3 length: 15
V gene: TRBV5-4
CDR3 protein: CASSGGLAGVQTQYF

J gene: TRBJ2-5
CDR3 length: 16
V gene: TRBV2
CDR3 protein: CASTSDRLAGQETQYF

J gene: TRBJ2-7
CDR3 length: 14
V gene: TRBV7-8
CDR3 protein: CASSLGQPSYEQYF

J gene: TRBJ2-7
CDR3 length: 15
V gene: TRBV30
CDR3 protein: CAWSVRDRLYYEQYF

J gene: TRBJ1-2
CDR3 length: 16
V gene: TRBV6-4
CDR3 protein: CASSPNSGTWKHGYTF

J gene: TRBJ2-1
CDR3 length: 11
V gene: TRBV7-2
CDR3 protein: CASWEADEQFF

J gene: TRBJ1-1
CDR3 length: 15
V gene: TRBV7-2
CDR3 protein: CASSSDREWHTEAFF

J gene: TRBJ2-7
CDR3 length: 13
V gene: TRBV29-1
CDR3 protein: CSASRTGGYEQYF

J gene: TRBJ2-5
CDR3 length: 15
V gene: TRBV7-7
CDR3 protein: CASSIGTSGGETQYF